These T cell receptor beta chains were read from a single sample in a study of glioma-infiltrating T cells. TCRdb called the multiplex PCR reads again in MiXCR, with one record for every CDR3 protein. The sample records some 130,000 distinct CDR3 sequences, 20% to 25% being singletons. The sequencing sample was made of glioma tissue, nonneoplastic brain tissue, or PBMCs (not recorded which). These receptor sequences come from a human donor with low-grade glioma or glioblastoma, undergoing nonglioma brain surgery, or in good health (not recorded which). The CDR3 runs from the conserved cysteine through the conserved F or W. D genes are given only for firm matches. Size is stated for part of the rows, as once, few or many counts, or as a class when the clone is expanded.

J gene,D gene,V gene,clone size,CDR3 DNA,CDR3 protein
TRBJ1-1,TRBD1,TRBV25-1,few,TGTGCCAGCAGTAGACAGGGAACCCGAGCTTTCTTT,CASSRQGTRAFF
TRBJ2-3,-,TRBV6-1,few,TGTGCCAGCAGCCACGTAGTGGCAGATACGCAGTATTTT,CASSHVVADTQYF
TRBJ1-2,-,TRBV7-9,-,TGTGCCAGCAGCTCCGGGCTCTATGGCTACACCTTC,CASSSGLYGYTF
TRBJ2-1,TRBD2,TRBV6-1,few,TGTGCCAGCAGTTCGATTAGCGGGGGGGTCAATGAGCAGTTCTTC,CASSSISGGVNEQFF
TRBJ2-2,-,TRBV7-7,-,TGTGCCAGCAGCTTAGGTGTGGCCGGGGAGCTGTTTTTT,CASSLGVAGELFF
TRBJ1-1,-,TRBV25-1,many,TGTGCCAGCAGTGAATTCAGGGGCGGCGACACTGAAGCTTTCTTT,CASSEFRGGDTEAFF
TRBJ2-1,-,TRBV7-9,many,TGTGCCAGCAGCTCCCGGCCCTACAATGAGCAGTTCTTC,CASSSRPYNEQFF
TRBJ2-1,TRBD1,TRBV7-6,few,TGTGCCAGCAGCTTCAGGAAAACAGGGGTTCAAAATGAGCAGTTCTTC,CASSFRKTGVQNEQFF
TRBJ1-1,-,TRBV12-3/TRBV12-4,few,TGTGCCCGGACCACGTGGAAGAACACTGAAGCTTTCTTT,CARTTWKNTEAFF
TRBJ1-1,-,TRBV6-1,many,TGTGCCAGCGCCGAACCGAGACACCCCTTGGGGAACACTGAAGCTTTCTTT,CASAEPRHPLGNTEAFF
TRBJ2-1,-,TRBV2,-,TGTGCCAGCTCGTACGGATCTCAGAATGAGCAGTTCTTC,CASSYGSQNEQFF
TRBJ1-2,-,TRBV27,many,TGTGCCAGCAAGGGGTCCGGAAGCTATGGCTACACCTTC,CASKGSGSYGYTF
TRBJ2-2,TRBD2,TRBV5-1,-,TGCGCCAGCAGCTTGGGGCTAGCGGGACACACCGGGGAGCTGTTTTTT,CASSLGLAGHTGELFF
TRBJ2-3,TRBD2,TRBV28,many,TGTGCCAGCACTTGGACTAGCGGGGGATACACAGATACGCAGTATTTT,CASTWTSGGYTDTQYF
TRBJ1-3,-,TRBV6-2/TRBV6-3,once,TGTGCCAGCAGTTACTCGATCGGCTTGGGGGTTCTCTCTGGAAACACCATATATTTT,CASSYSIGLGVLSGNTIYF
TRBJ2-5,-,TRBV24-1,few,TGTGCCACCAGTGCCCTTGAGGCCCTAGGAGAGACCCAGTACTTC,CATSALEALGETQYF
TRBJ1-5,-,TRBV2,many,TGTGCCAGCAGTGAATACCTCGGCCCTTCTCAGCCCCAGCATTTT,CASSEYLGPSQPQHF
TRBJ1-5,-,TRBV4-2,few,TGTGCCAGCAGCCGGCGACAGGAGATCAATCAGCCCCAGCATTTT,CASSRRQEINQPQHF
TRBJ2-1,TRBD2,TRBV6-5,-,TGTGCCAGCAGTTCCCCCTTATTTACTAGCGGGGGGGCGCATGAGCAGTTCTTC,CASSSPLFTSGGAHEQFF
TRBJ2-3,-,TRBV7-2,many,TGTGCCAGCAGCCAGGGCTCCGGGGGACCTAGCACAGATACGCAGTATTTT,CASSQGSGGPSTDTQYF
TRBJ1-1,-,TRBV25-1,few,TGTGCCAGCAGTGAGGGAAGGGGGGCGAACACTGAAGCTTTCTTT,CASSEGRGANTEAFF
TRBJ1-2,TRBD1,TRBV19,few,TGTGCCAGTGATCGGACAGGGGGCAACTATGGCTACACCTTC,CASDRTGGNYGYTF
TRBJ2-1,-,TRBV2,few,TGTGCCAGCAGAGAAGAGAGAAGCTCCTACAATGAGCAGTTCTTC,CASREERSSYNEQFF
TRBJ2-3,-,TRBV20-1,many,TGCAGTGCTAGCCGCACAGATACGCAGTATTTT,CSASRTDTQYF
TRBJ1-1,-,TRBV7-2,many,TGTGCCAGCAGCTTAGAACCCGTCAGGACAAACACTGAAGCTTTCTTT,CASSLEPVRTNTEAFF
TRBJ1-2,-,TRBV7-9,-,TGTGCCAGCAGCTTAGGGTCTCGGGGAGGCTACACCTTC,CASSLGSRGGYTF
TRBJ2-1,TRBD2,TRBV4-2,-,TGTGCCAGCAGCCAAGATTACGGGGGGGGAGACAATCAGCAGTTCTTC,CASSQDYGGGDNQQFF
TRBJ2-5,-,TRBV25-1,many,TGTGCCAGCAGTGACGGGGTGACACAAGAGACCCAGTACTTC,CASSDGVTQETQYF
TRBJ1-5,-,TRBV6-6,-,TGTGCCAGCAGTTACCAAGTAGGAGGCAATCAGCCCCAGCATTTT,CASSYQVGGNQPQHF
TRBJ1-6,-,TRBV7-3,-,TGTGCCAGCGGCTCTGAAGGGTTCGGCTCACCCCTCCACTTT,CASGSEGFGSPLHF
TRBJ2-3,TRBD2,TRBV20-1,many,TGCAGTGCTAAACTAGCGGGGACGGATACGCAGTATTTT,CSAKLAGTDTQYF
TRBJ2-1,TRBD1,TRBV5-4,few,TGTGCCAGTAGCGTACCGGGACAGGGGGCTAGTAATGAGCAGTTCTTC,CASSVPGQGASNEQFF
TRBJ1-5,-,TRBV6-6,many,TGTGCCAGCAGTTACGGGCGGACTGCGAGCAATCAGCCCCAGCATTTT,CASSYGRTASNQPQHF
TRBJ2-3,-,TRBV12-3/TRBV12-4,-,TGTGCCAGCAGTTTGGGCGGTTCTGTGGATACGCAGTATTTT,CASSLGGSVDTQYF
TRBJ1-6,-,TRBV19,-,TGTGCCAGTAGTATCAAAGGGGCAAGCTATAATTCACCCCTCCACTTT,CASSIKGASYNSPLHF